This TCR beta chain was recovered during a study of T cell responses to AZD1222 COVID-19 vaccine (dated by TCRdb to the early 2020s). Looking at the study overall: A total of about 250 trial participants underwent TCR sequencing, of whom some 200 had received two doses of AZD1222 and 26 had received two doses of the MenACWY control vaccine. Trial participants were enrolled by age into subgroups of 18-55, 56-69 and 70-plus years, and around 150, 29 and 61 TCR-sequenced participants, respectively, were included in these subgroups.

Between the V and J ends, shortened by 1 base and 0 bases respectively, the junction contains 12 bases. The CDR3 runs 16 amino acids, cysteine and phenylalanine included. Only CDR3 DNA is held: 48 bases, read in frame from base 1. The germline V gene provides CDR1 SGHTA and CDR2 FQGNSA. For this clone: Its antigen is currently not known. Per-base qualities were not stored, and no clone one base away is much larger.

The sample's time point, from its label and the paper: baseline before first vaccination. Interpreted using the paper, the treatment or condition label stands for: meningococcal conjugate vaccine given as trial control. The vaccinee samples were drawn from two UK trials, COV001 and COV002, one of which was a single-blind randomized controlled phase 2/3 trial testing AZD1222 (ChAdOx1 nCoV-19) in healthy adults. For TCRbeta chain sequencing, PBMC samples were collected from trial participants at day 0 and at day 28 after the second dose. The CDR3 regions of human TCRbeta chains were subjected to immunosequencing. The authors processed their data as follows. Repertoire TCRs were checked for matches against a reference library of SARS-CoV-2-specific TCRs that had been generated using the MIRA antigen-specificity platform. Breadth was defined as the fraction of unique TCRs that were SARS-CoV-2-associated, and depth was defined as the fraction of total T cells that were SARS-CoV-2-associated. Each spike-specific TCR was assigned to its reactive spike region and to a CD4 or CD8 class using the MIRA data. Log10-transformed breadth and depth values were compared by one-way ANOVA with Sidak's multiple comparisons tests. Here the immuneACCESS table is served through TCRdb, limited to in-frame sequences with V and J called. Missing clones are a known gap in these copies; in checked studies unresolved V genes cover under half, and the rest lacks a known reason. The V and J calls and clone size come from that table; D and trimming were worked out from the DNA. The table for this sample lists roughly 180,000 clones; 87% of them were counted only once. The ten largest clones represent about 3% of the sample.

What the authors observed across the whole study: In the small 56-69-year group, the increase in depth fell short of significance, most likely because of low power. Participants were mostly white British and included more females than males, and it was suggested by the authors that clonal diversity may have been underestimated. The vaccine-associated CD4 TCRs covered the entire spike protein, and the dominant responses fell in regions 160-218 and 743-854. Conclusions about previously exposed vaccinees were limited because only a handful of AZD1222 recipients were SARS-CoV-2 seropositive at baseline. Because no samples from the day 14 peak response were available, repertoires could be characterized only after the peak T cell response. Epitopes outside the regions mutated in the B.1.351 and B.1.1.7 variants were reportedly recognized by nearly half of the unique spike-specific TCRs. Spike-specific TCR breadth and depth rose significantly after two AZD1222 doses compared with day 0 and with MenACWY recipients.

Here the sequenced sample was peripheral blood, taken on day 0 of MenACWY control vaccination. In this chain, TRBV7-2 is recombined with TRBJ1-2, with no confident D gene call. The receptor comes from an adult in good health. At the DNA level, the sequence is TGTGCCAGCAGCTTAGATAGTGGGATCCCTAACTATGGCTACACCTTC. This yields the protein CASSLDSGIPNYGYTF.